This record concerns one TCR beta chain sequence. The data derive from a study of Ad26.COV2.S vaccination and SARS-CoV-2 variants. The CDR3 has 17 residues. Trimming cost V 6 bases and J 9 bases; bases outside gene matches: 11. CDR1 is MDHEN, CDR2 SYDVKM, per germline. The repertoire was sequenced with immunoSEQ multiplex PCR; TCRdb's copy has only in-frame clones and lacks some. The data show around 500,000 clones, 80% to 90% seen once. The treatment was: about 20 received Ad26.COV2.S at low or high dose, single or two shots; five or six received placebo; per-sample allocation not given. Sample collection was performed on day 63 after the first vaccine or placebo injection.

The TCR originated in a person aged 18 to 59 who received the Ad26.COV2.S COVID-19 vaccine or a placebo. The genes are TRBV28 and TRBJ2-1; TRBD2 matches at 16 bases. The input for sequencing was peripheral blood, taken in a trial of Ad26.COV2.S vaccine versus placebo. CDR3 DNA: TGTGCCAGCAGGGCGACCGGGACTAGCGGGAGGGTGGGTGAGCAGTTCTTC. Translated, it gives CASRATGTSGRVGEQFF.